The table lists the clone carrying this TCR beta chain with many counts. The antigen remains undetermined. The sample belongs to a study of human T cells and chemical hapten exposure. As for the study in general: Readings were taken at 6 days from patch tests that had applied 0.01% DPC to the upper back. Notes on the study in general: Following DPC sensitization, TCRs present above 1 in 1000 frequency showed no change.

TCRdb fed the RACE reads into MiXCR, producing one record per CDR3 protein. The sample has some 340,000 distinct CDR3 sequences; 6% to 8.5% are singletons. Time point denoted: patch test 1, 2 weeks after DPC sensitization. As to treatment: therapeutic diphenylcyclopropenone sensitization with weekly scalp DPC. This sequence was found in a young woman with alopecia areata. Some clones in this sample may be carry-over from other donors' samples. This material consisted of whole blood, taken in connection with sensitization to the hapten diphenylcyclopropenone (DPC).

The CDR3 bases are TGTGCCAGCAGCGTAGGAAGCGTCGATGAGCAGTTCTTC. Translating gives CASSVGSVDEQFF. The chain carries TRBV3-1 and TRBJ2-1; unclear D gene. Germline V gene data show CDR1 as LGHDT and CDR2 as YNNKEL (reference sequence). V was trimmed by 5 bases and J by 8 bases, leaving 13 bases between them. This CDR3 spans 13 amino acids.